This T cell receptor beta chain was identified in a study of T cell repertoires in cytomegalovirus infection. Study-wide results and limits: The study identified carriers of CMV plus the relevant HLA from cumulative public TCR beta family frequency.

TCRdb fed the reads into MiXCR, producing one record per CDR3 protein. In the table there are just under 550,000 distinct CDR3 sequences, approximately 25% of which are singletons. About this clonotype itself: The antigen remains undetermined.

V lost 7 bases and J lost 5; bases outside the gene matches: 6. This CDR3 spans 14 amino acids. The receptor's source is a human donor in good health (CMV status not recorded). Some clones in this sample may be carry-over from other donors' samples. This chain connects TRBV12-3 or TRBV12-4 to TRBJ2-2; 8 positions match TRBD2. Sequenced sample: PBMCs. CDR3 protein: CASKTGGGTGELFF. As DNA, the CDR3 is TGTGCCAGCAAGACGGGAGGGGGGACCGGGGAGCTGTTTTTT.